This T cell receptor beta chain was profiled in a study of T cell responses to AZD1222 COVID-19 vaccine. Study outcomes and limitations: The repertoires were collected only after the peak T cell response.

As regards this clone: Its antigen is unidentified.

Trimming took off 5 bases at V and 4 bases at J, with 21 bases between the two ends. Germline lookup yields CDR1 MNHEY and CDR2 SMNVEV (reference sequence). This CDR3 has 18 residues. Profiled with immunoSEQ multiplex PCR; TCRdb holds only in-frame clones, not every one. The sample has about 120,000 clones, more than 75% seen once. V gene TRBV27 combines with J gene TRBJ2-6; D remains ambiguous. This sample comprised peripheral blood, obtained on day 0 of AZD1222 vaccination. The clonotype was recovered from an adult in good health. CDR3 nucleotide sequence: TGTGCCAGCAGTACTCTGAGCTCGACACGTAGCGGGGCCAACGTCCTGACTTTC. This sequence encodes CASSTLSSTRSGANVLTF.